The clone carrying this T cell receptor (beta chain) was seen repeatedly, ten times or more. The germline CDR1 and CDR2 sequences are SGHRS and YFSETQ. V was clipped by 1 base and J by 4 bases, with 24 bases between them. This CDR3 region has 18 residues. The sample is drawn from a study of T-cell reconstitution after alpha-beta-depleted transplantation in children. As it was prepared, the TCRbeta library received unique molecular identifiers. TCRdb processed the PCR reads anew with MiXCR; each CDR3 protein has one entry. The sample includes 190,000 or so distinct CDR3 sequences, more than 12% seen only once; the top ten take about 12%.

V is TRBV5-1 and J is TRBJ2-7, with D perhaps matching TRBD2 (6 bases). The source is a human donor who donated a stem cell graft to a child with acute lymphoblastic leukemia. The input for sequencing was PBMCs from the stem cell graft donor, taken from the stem cell graft. This chain's CDR3 is CASSLSGPGGVSGYEQYF. The CDR3 DNA reads TGCGCCAGCAGCTTGTCAGGGCCTGGCGGGGTATCTGGATACGAGCAGTACTTC.